This T cell receptor beta chain was captured in a study of blood T cells in healthy people across ages. In this sample, this clonotype turned up many times. Each donor's blood draw was 7.5 to 10 milliliters of peripheral blood. Per sample, at least 6 micrograms of total RNA were extracted. Germline loops: CDR1 SGHTA, CDR2 FQGNSA. The V gene lost 5 bases and the J gene lost 3 bases, with 5 bases spanning the gap. The CDR3 extends over 11 amino acids. Alongside a J-beta primer mix, a sample-barcoded 5' primer served in a second PCR lasting about 7 to 12 cycles. TCRdb re-called the 5' RACE reads with MiXCR, one entry per CDR3 protein. The sample contains roughly 680,000 distinct CDR3 sequences, around 50% of which appear only once.

The TCR originated in an elderly woman in good health. V is TRBV7-2 and J is TRBJ2-7; the D is unclear. The sample comprised blood. CDR3 DNA sequence: TGTGCCAGCAGCGCGTACTACGAGCAGTACTTC. Translated, it gives CASSAYYEQYF.